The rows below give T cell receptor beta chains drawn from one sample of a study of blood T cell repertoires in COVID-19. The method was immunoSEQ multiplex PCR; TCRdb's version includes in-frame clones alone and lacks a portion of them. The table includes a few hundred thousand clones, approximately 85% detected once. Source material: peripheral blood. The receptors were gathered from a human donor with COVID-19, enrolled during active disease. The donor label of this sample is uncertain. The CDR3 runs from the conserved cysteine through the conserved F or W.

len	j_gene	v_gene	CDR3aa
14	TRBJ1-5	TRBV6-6	CASSLRQGNQPQHF
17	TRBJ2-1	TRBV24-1	CATSDLQNGRAYNEQFF
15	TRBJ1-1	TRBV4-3	CASSQVGTGNTEAFF
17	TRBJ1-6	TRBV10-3	CAISESGPLIYNSPLHF
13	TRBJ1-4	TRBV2	CASSEGTVGKLFF
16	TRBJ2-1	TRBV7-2	CASSLNSGLPGDEQFF
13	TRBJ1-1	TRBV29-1	CSVDRTGGSEAFF
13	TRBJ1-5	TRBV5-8	CASSSGPQRPQHF
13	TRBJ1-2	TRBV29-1	CSVEQGVDYGYTF
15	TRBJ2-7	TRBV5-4	CASSLDPRLAGEQYF
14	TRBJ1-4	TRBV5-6	CASSSGQSGEKLFF
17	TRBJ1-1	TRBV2	CASRDTPGQGMNTEAFF
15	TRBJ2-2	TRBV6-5	CASSPLAGVTGELFF
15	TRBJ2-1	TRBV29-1	CSVDLGLSSYNEQFF
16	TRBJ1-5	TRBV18	CASSPTQGAGNQPQHF
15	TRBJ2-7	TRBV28	CASSPAGGPFHEQYF
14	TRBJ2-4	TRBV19	CASSREGAKNIQYF
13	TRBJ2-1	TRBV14	CASSQAREGEQFF
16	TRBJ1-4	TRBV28	CASSLRRDTTNEKLFF
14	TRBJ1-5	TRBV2	CASSGGRSGQPQHF
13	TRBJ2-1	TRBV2	CASAHRERDEQFF
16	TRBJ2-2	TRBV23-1	CAGVEGPTKNTGELFF
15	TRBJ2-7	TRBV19	CASSIRTSGDYEQYF
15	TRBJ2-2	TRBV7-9	CASKPGTGDTGELFF
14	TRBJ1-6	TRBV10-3	CAISSDREKSPLHF
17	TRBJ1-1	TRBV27	CASSPIWSGTGDTEAFF
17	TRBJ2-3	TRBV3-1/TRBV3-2	CASSQSLPLASTDTQYF
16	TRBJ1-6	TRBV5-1	CASSLALGTGNSPLHF
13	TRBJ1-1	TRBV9	CASSYTGYTEAFF
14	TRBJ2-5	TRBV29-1	CSVEVGGTGETQYF
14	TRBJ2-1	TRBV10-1	CASSSSGSYNEQFF
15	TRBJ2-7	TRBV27	CASRERLAGIYEQYF
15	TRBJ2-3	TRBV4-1	CASSVGLRDTDTQYF
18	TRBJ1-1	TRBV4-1	CASSPTGGRRAMNTEAFF
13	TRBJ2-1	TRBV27	CASALSYVNEQFF
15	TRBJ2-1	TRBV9	CASGRTSGSYNEQFF
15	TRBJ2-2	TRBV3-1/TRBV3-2	CASSPRAGGTGELFF
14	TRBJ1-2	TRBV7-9	CASSLGDRFYGYTF
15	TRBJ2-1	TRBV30	CAWSPGTSGDNEQFF
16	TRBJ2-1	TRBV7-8	CASSRRVAGGYNEQFF
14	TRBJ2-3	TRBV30	CAWNPREGGDTQYF
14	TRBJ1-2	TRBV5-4	CASSLISQGGGYTF
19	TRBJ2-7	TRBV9	CASSVGAVMDRIFSYEQYF
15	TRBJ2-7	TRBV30	CAWSGQAGAYYEQYF
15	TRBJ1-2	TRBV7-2	CASSLGTGGNYGYTF
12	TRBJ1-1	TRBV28	CASSLLYTEAFF
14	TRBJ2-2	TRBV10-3	CAIGGGANTGELFF
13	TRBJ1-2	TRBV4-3	CASSQEGLYGYTF
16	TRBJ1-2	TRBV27	CASSLGAGTGIYGYTF
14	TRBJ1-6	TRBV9	CASNRDRPNSPLHF
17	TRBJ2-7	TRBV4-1	CASSQVDMGISSYEQYF